One and the same sample provided the 30 T cell receptor beta chains below, sequenced in a study of blood T cell repertoires in COVID-19. Repertoires were generated with immunoSEQ multiplex PCR, while TCRdb's copy carries only in-frame clones and drops some. This table holds 170,000 or so clones, around four fifths found once. Sequencing used peripheral blood. Every receptor here comes from a woman aged 60-75 years with acute or convalescent COVID-19.

This sequence joins TRBV11-2 and TRBJ2-3, with D unresolved. CDR3 length: 16 residues. Trimming pared 1 base from V and 0 bases from J, leaving 11 bases between. The germline V gene has CDR1 SGHAT and CDR2 FQNNGV. The CDR3 DNA follows: TGTGCCAGCAGCTTAGGGGCGAGCCCTAGCACAGATACGCAGTATTTT. Its protein is CASSLGASPSTDTQYF.

This rearrangement joins TRBV28 to TRBJ1-1, with D unresolved. The germline V gene encodes CDR1 MDHEN and CDR2 SYDVKM. The CDR3 covers 15 residues. V shed 0 bases and J shed 5 bases, with 13 bases lying between them. In DNA, the CDR3 is TGTGCCAGCAGTTTATGGGGAGGGTCGGAGACTGAAGCTTTCTTT. Amino acids: CASSLWGGSETEAFF.

This clone has only a few counts. The genes are TRBV12-5 and TRBJ1-1, with TRBD1 identical over 7 bases. Germline-derived CDR1 and CDR2 are LGHNT and FRNRAP. After removal of 4 bases from V and 5 bases from J, the junction contained 13 bases not matched to a gene. The CDR3 is made up of 16 amino acids. CDR3 residues: CASGSTATGMGTEAFF. CDR3 DNA sequence: TGTGCTAGTGGTTCAACGGCGACAGGGATGGGGACTGAAGCTTTCTTT. Drawing the rest from reference TRBV12-5 and TRBJ1-1, the complete variable domain is DARVTQTPRHKVTEMGQEVTMRCQPILGHNTVFWYRQTMMQGLELLAYFRNRAPLDDSGMPKDRFSAEMPDATLATLKIQPSEPRDSAVYFCASGSTATGMGTEAFFGQGTRLTVV.

This clone was detected once. The genes are TRBV6-2 or TRBV6-3 and TRBJ1-5; no clear D. Between the trimmed V and J ends, which lost 3 bases and 4 bases, there was a span of 13 bases. The CDR3 runs 15 residues. Germline CDR1 reads MNHEY; CDR2 reads SVGEGT. CDR3 DNA: TGTGCCAGCAGTTATGCAGGCGGGGTAAATCAGCCCCAGCATTTT. Protein sequence: CASSYAGGVNQPQHF.

V is TRBV4-2 and J is TRBJ1-2; 7 bases line up with TRBD1. After removal of 0 bases from V and 3 bases from J, the junction contained 4 bases not matched to a gene. This CDR3 contains 15 residues. CDR1 and CDR2 (germline): LGHNA, YNFKEQ. DNA for the CDR3: TGTGCCAGCAGCCAAGAGACAGGGAAGGACTATGGCTACACCTTC. It encodes CASSQETGKDYGYTF.

The chain joins TRBV5-1 to TRBJ1-1; unclear D gene. The CDR3 is 14 residues long. Germline V CDR1 and CDR2: SGHRS, YFSETQ. V was trimmed by 0 bases and J by 1 base, leaving 7 bases between them. The chain's CDR3 is CASSLESANTEAFF. CDR3 sequence (DNA): TGCGCCAGCAGCTTGGAGAGTGCGAACACTGAAGCTTTCTTT.

V gene TRBV5-6 combines with J gene TRBJ1-6, with D maybe TRBD1 (5 bases). V was clipped by 3 bases and J by 4 bases, with 11 bases between them. The length of the CDR3 is 15 residues. Germline loops: CDR1 SGHDT, CDR2 YYEEEE. The CDR3 DNA reads as TGTGCCAGCAGCTCAGACAGCAGATATAATTCACCCCTCCACTTT. It codes for CASSSDSRYNSPLHF.

This clone was observed a few times. The V gene is TRBV5-4, the J gene TRBJ1-5; a weak D match, TRBD1 (5 bases). Germline-derived CDR1 and CDR2 are SGHNT and YYREEE (reference sequence). V lost 4 bases to trimming and J lost 4 bases, with 9 bases between them. The CDR3 is 13 residues long. As DNA, the CDR3 is TGTGCCAGCAGCCCAGACAGAAATCAGCCCCAGCATTTT. Amino acid sequence: CASSPDRNQPQHF.

The chain couples TRBV4-1 to TRBJ1-4, with 11 bases fitting TRBD1. This CDR3 comprises 15 residues. CDR1 MGHRA and CDR2 YSYEKL come from the germline V gene. J was trimmed by 7 bases and V by 4 bases; bases with no gene match: 5. The CDR3 DNA follows: TGCGCCAGCAGCCCATCCGGGACAGGGGGTGAAAAACTGTTTTTT. Translated: CASSPSGTGGEKLFF.

About this clone itself: Additional DNA sequences in this sample encode the identical CDR3. As DNA, the CDR3 is TGTGCCAGCAGCGTAGGAGCGACCCACGAGCAGTACTTC. This sequence encodes CASSVGATHEQYF. The chain employs TRBV9 and TRBJ2-7; no reliable D call. With 0 bases removed from V and 5 bases from J, the gap between germline ends came to 9 bases. The CDR3 consists of 13 residues. In germline, CDR1 is SGDLS, CDR2 YYNGEE.

The CDR3 loop reads CAISGLAGANEQFF. For the CDR3, the DNA is TGTGCCATCAGTGGACTAGCGGGGGCCAATGAGCAGTTCTTC. The rearrangement uses TRBV10-3 and TRBJ2-1; TRBD2 agrees at 12 bases. With 4 bases clipped from V and 6 bases from J, the junction kept 1 base outside the gene matches. Germline assignment: CDR1 ENHRY and CDR2 SYGVKD. The CDR3 is 14 amino acids.

Note on this clone: This sample also contains other DNA sequences that code for the same CDR3. The J gene is TRBJ1-1, the V gene TRBV14; D is possibly TRBD1 (5 bases). This CDR3 has 14 residues. Germline V gene data show CDR1 as SGHDN and CDR2 as FVKESK. V was shortened by 1 base and J by 0 bases, with 6 bases between the two germline ends. The CDR3 region has the DNA TGTGCCAGCAGCCAAGCAGGGATGAACACTGAAGCTTTCTTT. Protein product: CASSQAGMNTEAFF. Filled out from reference TRBV14 and TRBJ1-1, the complete variable domain reads EAGVTQFPSHSVIEKGQTVTLRCDPISGHDNLYWYRRVMGKEIKFLLHFVKESKQDESGMPNNRFLAERTGGTYSTLKVQPAELEDSGVYFCASSQAGMNTEAFFGQGTRLTVV.

The CDR3 nucleotides read TGTGCCAGCAGAACCCCGGGGACAGCAAATTCACCCCTCCACTTT. Amino acids: CASRTPGTANSPLHF. The chain has TRBV28 and TRBJ1-6, with 7 positions matching TRBD1. Germline V gene lookup returns CDR1 MDHEN and CDR2 SYDVKM. CDR3 length equals 15 residues. After removal of 6 bases from V and 7 bases from J, the junction contained 9 bases not matched to a gene.

V and J are TRBV6-5 and TRBJ1-1; D is ambiguous. Germline V gene lookup returns CDR1 MNHEY and CDR2 SVGAGI. The ends were cut back, 2 bases at V and 8 bases at J, with 9 bases in the middle. The CDR3 runs 12 residues. As DNA, the CDR3 is TGTGCCAGCAGTTACCCACCGGGAGAAGCTTTCTTT. Translated: CASSYPPGEAFF.

The rearrangement uses TRBV5-6 and TRBJ1-6; D may be TRBD1 (6 bases). CDR1 SGHDT and CDR2 YYEEEE come from the germline V gene. V was pared by 3 bases and J by 5 bases, with 15 bases between. The CDR3 loop spans 16 amino acids. Written as DNA, the CDR3 is TGTGCCAGCAGCTCACGTCGACAGGAAAATAATTCACCCCTCCACTTT. Protein: CASSSRRQENNSPLHF.

The chain combines TRBV7-2 with TRBJ1-4; no definite D call. Trimming took 6 bases from V and 3 from J, leaving 11 bases between them. CDR1 SGHTA and CDR2 FQGNSA come from the germline V gene. There are 14 residues in the CDR3. CDR3 residues: CASSPRFSNEKLFF. The CDR3 nucleotides read TGTGCCAGCAGTCCCAGGTTCTCTAATGAAAAACTGTTTTTT.

The rearrangement joins TRBV28 to TRBJ1-3, with TRBD1 matching 7 bases. Germline V gives CDR1 MDHEN, CDR2 SYDVKM. The J segment lost 4 bases and the V segment lost 3 bases, leaving 12 bases of the junction unmatched. This CDR3 has 17 residues. CDR3: CASSFYPNRGTGNTIYF. CDR3 DNA: TGTGCCAGCAGTTTCTATCCGAACAGGGGCACCGGAAACACCATATATTTT.

This chain joins TRBV11-2 and TRBJ1-3; possibly TRBD1 for D (6 bases). The CDR3 is 18 amino acids. Trimming took off 2 bases at V and 0 bases at J, with 17 bases between the two ends. Germline V gene data show CDR1 as SGHAT and CDR2 as FQNNGV. The CDR3 here is CASSLFSQGLSSGNTIYF. The CDR3 coding sequence is TGTGCCAGCAGCTTATTTTCGCAGGGGTTGAGCTCTGGAAACACCATATATTTT. The full variable domain, completed using reference TRBV11-2 and TRBJ1-3, is EAGVAQSPRYKIIEKRQSVAFWCNPISGHATLYWYQQILGQGPKLLIQFQNNGVVDDSQLPKDRFSAERLKGVDSTLKIQPAKLEDSAVYLCASSLFSQGLSSGNTIYFGEGSWLTVV.

CDR3 sequence reads: CASSSDYRTEQFF. The CDR3 DNA reads as TGCGCCAGCAGCTCGGACTACCGCACCGAGCAGTTCTTC. The rearrangement uses TRBV5-1 and TRBJ2-1; D is possibly TRBD2 (6 bases). CDR1 is SGHRS, CDR2 YFSETQ, per germline. The CDR3 sequence is 13 residues long. V was trimmed by 3 bases and J by 10 bases, leaving 14 bases between them.

The chain employs TRBV14 and TRBJ2-5, with 8 positions matching TRBD2. The V and J ends lost 3 bases and 2 bases, in that order; junction bases with no gene match: 5. This CDR3 contains 15 residues. Germline V CDR1 and CDR2: SGHDN, FVKESK. CDR3 in amino acids: CASSHSGTSQETQYF. CDR3 coding DNA: TGTGCCAGCAGCCATTCCGGGACTAGTCAAGAGACCCAGTACTTC.

CDR3 nucleotides: TGCGCCAGCAGCCCATTTTCCACAGATACGCAGTATTTT. Its translation: CASSPFSTDTQYF. The rearrangement joins TRBV5-1 to TRBJ2-3; D gene unclear. The CDR3 sequence is 13 residues long. Germline V lookup: CDR1 SGHRS, CDR2 YFSETQ. V gave up 4 bases and J gave up 2 bases, with 8 bases separating them.

The chain links TRBV2 to TRBJ2-3; tentative D call: TRBD2 (6 bases). The CDR3 consists of 13 residues. Trimming took 8 bases from V and 3 from J, leaving 12 bases between them. CDR1 is SNHLY, CDR2 FYNNEI, per germline. CDR3 amino acids: CASLEGRTDTQYF. In DNA form, the CDR3 reads TGTGCCAGCCTGGAGGGAAGGACAGATACGCAGTATTTT.

This clone was seen only a few times. The V gene is TRBV4-2, the J gene TRBJ1-1; D call uncertain. Looked up from germline, CDR1 is LGHNA and CDR2 is YNFKEQ. The CDR3 is 13 residues long. The V and J ends lost 1 base and 7 bases respectively, with 10 bases between them. CDR3 DNA: TGTGCCAGCAGCCAAGTCGGTGCCTATGAAGCTTTCTTT. Encoded protein: CASSQVGAYEAFF.

The chain uses TRBV28 and TRBJ1-2; 7 bases fit TRBD1. The CDR3 spans 17 residues. Germline trimming cut 6 bases from V and 3 bases from J; bases unmatched to any gene: 16. CDR1 and CDR2 (germline): MDHEN, SYDVKM. Here the CDR3 reads CASRPRQGVVPYYGYTF. The CDR3 nucleotides are TGTGCCAGCAGACCTAGACAGGGAGTGGTGCCTTACTATGGCTACACCTTC.

The chain employs TRBV7-3 and TRBJ2-1, with D tentatively TRBD1 (5 bases). The V end lost 2 bases, the J end lost 6 bases, and 11 bases lay between the germline ends. This CDR3 is built from 14 residues. CDR1 is SGHTA and CDR2 is FQGTGA in the germline V gene. The CDR3 nucleotides are TGTGCCAGCAGCTTACAGGGCTACGGCAATGAGCAGTTCTTC. Translating it yields CASSLQGYGNEQFF.

The chain has TRBV19 and TRBJ2-3; no definite D call. CDR1 is LNHDA and CDR2 is SQIVND in the germline V gene (reference sequence). This CDR3 contains 13 residues. V was cut by 5 bases and J by 8 bases, with 14 bases left in between. CDR3 region: CASSPQALGTQYF. The CDR3 region has the DNA TGTGCCAGTAGTCCCCAGGCTCTCGGTACGCAGTATTTT.

The chain links TRBV19 to TRBJ2-7, with TRBD1 matching over 8 bases. Germline V lookup: CDR1 LNHDA, CDR2 SQIVND (reference sequence). The CDR3 length is 15 residues. J lost 3 bases, V lost 3 bases, and 7 bases had no gene match. The CDR3, as DNA: TGTGCCAGTAGTATCTCCGGGACAGGCTACTACGAGCAGTACTTC. Translated, it gives CASSISGTGYYEQYF.

The J gene is TRBJ1-1, the V gene TRBV4-3; no firm D call. Trimming shortened V by 4 bases and J by 3 bases, and 9 bases separated the two germline ends. The germline V gene has CDR1 LGHNA and CDR2 YSLEER. The CDR3 runs 13 residues. The CDR3 DNA sequence: TGCGCCAGCAGCCTGGTCGGGGACACTGAAGCTTTCTTT. Its translation is CASSLVGDTEAFF.

V is TRBV4-2 and J is TRBJ1-1; D unclear. The CDR3 is 14 amino acids. CDR1 LGHNA and CDR2 YNFKEQ come from the germline V gene. The V end lost 0 bases, the J end lost 4 bases, and 9 bases lay between the germline ends. The DNA of the CDR3 is TGTGCCAGCAGCCAAGAGAGGATTACCACTGAAGCTTTCTTT. Translated, it gives CASSQERITTEAFF.

The chain couples TRBV2 to TRBJ2-2; 8 bases map to TRBD2. The CDR3 loop spans 14 amino acids. The V gene's germline CDR1 is SNHLY and CDR2 FYNNEI. Trimming removed 7 bases from V and 6 bases from J; junction bases left unmatched: 7. The chain's CDR3 is CASIRSGGSGELFF. The CDR3 region has the DNA TGTGCCAGCATCCGAAGCGGGGGTTCCGGGGAGCTGTTTTTT. Full variable domain (remainder filled in from reference TRBV2 and TRBJ2-2): EPEVTQTPSHQVTQMGQEVILRCVPISNHLYFYWYRQILGQKVEFLVSFYNNEISEKSEIFDDQFSVERPDGSNFTLKIRSTKLEDSAMYFCASIRSGGSGELFFGEGSRLTVL.